The T cell receptor (beta chain) under discussion was sequenced for a study of identical twins. V shed 0 bases, J shed 6 bases, and the junction held 5 bases outside the gene matches. The germline V gene encodes CDR1 SGHRS and CDR2 YFSETQ. This CDR3 has 15 amino acids. This clonotype was detected ten times or more. TCRdb independently ran MiXCR on the 5' RACE reads; one entry per CDR3 protein. The sample gives under 1 million distinct CDR3 sequences, approximately 13% of which show up once; under 2% is in the top ten. Healthy Caucasians made up all donors. This sample was also put to use in a study of yellow fever vaccine responses in identical twins.

The TCR sequence derives from a woman under 30 in good health. V and J are TRBV5-1 and TRBJ2-7; 11 bases agree with TRBD1. The specimen sequenced was PBMCs. The chain's CDR3 is CASSLVGQGVGEQYF. In DNA form, the CDR3 reads TGCGCCAGCAGCTTGGTGGGACAGGGGGTCGGCGAGCAGTACTTC.